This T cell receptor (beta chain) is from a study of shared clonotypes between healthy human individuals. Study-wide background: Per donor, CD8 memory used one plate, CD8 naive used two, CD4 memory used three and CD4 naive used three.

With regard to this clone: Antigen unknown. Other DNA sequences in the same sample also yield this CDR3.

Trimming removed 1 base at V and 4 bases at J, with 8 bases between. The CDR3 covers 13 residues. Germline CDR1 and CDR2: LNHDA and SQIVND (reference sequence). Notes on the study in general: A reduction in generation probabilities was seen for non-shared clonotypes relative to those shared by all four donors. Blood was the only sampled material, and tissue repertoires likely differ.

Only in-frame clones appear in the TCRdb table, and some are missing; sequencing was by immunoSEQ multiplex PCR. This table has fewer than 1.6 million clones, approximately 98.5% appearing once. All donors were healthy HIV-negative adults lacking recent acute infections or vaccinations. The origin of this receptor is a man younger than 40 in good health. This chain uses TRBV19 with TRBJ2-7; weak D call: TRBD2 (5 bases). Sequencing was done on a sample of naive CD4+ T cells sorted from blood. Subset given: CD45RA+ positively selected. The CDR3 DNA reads TGTGCCAGTAGTATAGGTCGAGGGTACGAGCAGTACTTC. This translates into CASSIGRGYEQYF.